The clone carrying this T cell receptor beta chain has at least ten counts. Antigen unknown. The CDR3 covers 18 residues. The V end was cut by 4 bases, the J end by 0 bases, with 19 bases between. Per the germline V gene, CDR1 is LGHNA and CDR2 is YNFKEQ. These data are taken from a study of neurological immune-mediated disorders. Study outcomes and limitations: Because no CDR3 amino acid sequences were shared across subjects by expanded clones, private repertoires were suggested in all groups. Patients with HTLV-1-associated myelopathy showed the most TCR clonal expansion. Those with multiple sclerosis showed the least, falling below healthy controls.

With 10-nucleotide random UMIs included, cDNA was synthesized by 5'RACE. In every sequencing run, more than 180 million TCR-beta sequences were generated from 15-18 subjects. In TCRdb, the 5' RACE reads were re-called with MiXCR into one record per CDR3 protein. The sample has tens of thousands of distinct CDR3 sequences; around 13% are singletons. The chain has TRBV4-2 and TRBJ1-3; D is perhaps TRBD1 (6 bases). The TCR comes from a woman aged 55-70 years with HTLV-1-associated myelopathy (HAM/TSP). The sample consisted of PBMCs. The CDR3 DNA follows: TGTGCCAGCAGCCGTCGACATGGGGGGGCGAGCTCTGGAAACACCATATATTTT. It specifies CASSRRHGGASSGNTIYF.